This passage covers 16 T cell receptor beta chains from one sample sequenced in a study of PD-1 blockade in classical Hodgkin lymphoma. After autologous stem cell transplantation all patients relapsed, and prior brentuximab vedotin exposure differed between cohorts. The protocol was immunoSEQ multiplex PCR, while the TCRdb copy is restricted to in-frame clones and leaves out a portion. The repertoire has 24,000 or so clones, over 60% of them found once; the top ten carry nearly 8%. The material sequenced was peripheral blood mononuclear cells (PBMCs), taken before the second cycle of nivolumab. Every receptor here comes from a human donor with classical Hodgkin lymphoma.

The rearrangement links TRBV15 to TRBJ2-1, with 9 bases aligning to TRBD1. The CDR3 contains 18 residues. Germline V gives CDR1 LNHNV, CDR2 YYDKDF (reference sequence). Germline trimming cut 1 base from V and 1 base from J; bases unmatched to any gene: 8. The CDR3 bases are TGTGCCACCAGCAGAGCTCCCTTAGGACAGGGGTCCTACAATGAGCAGTTCTTC. As protein: CATSRAPLGQGSYNEQFF.

The chain is built from TRBV10-3 and TRBJ2-5; 10 bases fit TRBD2. The CDR3 is made up of 13 amino acids. V dropped 4 bases and J dropped 4; count of bases not matched to a gene: 0. Germline CDR1 and CDR2: ENHRY and SYGVKD. The CDR3 nucleotides read TGTGCCATCAGTGCTAGCGGGAGAGAGACCCAGTACTTC. It encodes CAISASGRETQYF.

This clone occurred a few times. V usage is TRBV19 and J usage is TRBJ1-5, with D uncertain. This CDR3 is 16 amino acids long. V was cut by 3 bases and J by 0 bases, with 12 bases left in between. CDR1 and CDR2 (germline): LNHDA, SQIVND (reference sequence). The CDR3 here is CASSIRTLDSNQPQHF. CDR3 in DNA: TGTGCCAGTAGTATCAGAACTCTCGATAGCAATCAGCCCCAGCATTTT.

J is TRBJ2-3 and V is TRBV2; D not resolved. The germline V gene encodes CDR1 SNHLY and CDR2 FYNNEI. Trimming shortened V by 7 bases and J by 5 bases, and 19 bases separated the two germline ends. CDR3 size: 15 residues. This CDR3 reads CASTSNAPQGDTQYF. The CDR3 DNA is TGTGCCAGCACCTCTAACGCCCCCCAAGGAGATACGCAGTATTTT.

The chain joins TRBV15 to TRBJ1-4; D remains ambiguous. Trimming took off 1 base at V and 5 bases at J, with 5 bases between the two ends. CDR3 length equals 13 residues. Germline V lookup: CDR1 LNHNV, CDR2 YYDKDF (reference sequence). The CDR3 is CATSRARNEKLFF. CDR3 nucleotide sequence: TGTGCCACCAGCAGAGCTCGGAATGAAAAACTGTTTTTT.

V gene TRBV28 combines with J gene TRBJ1-2, with TRBD1 matching over 9 bases. The length of the CDR3 is 16 residues. Germline V gene sequence: CDR1 MDHEN, CDR2 SYDVKM. V shed 5 bases and J 7 bases; nucleotides not matched to a gene: 14. CDR3 sequence reads: CASSPNPDRGRSGYTF. The CDR3 region has the DNA TGTGCCAGCAGTCCCAACCCGGACAGGGGCCGGTCTGGCTACACCTTC.

This sequence joins TRBV29-1 and TRBJ2-5; D may correspond to TRBD1 or TRBD2 (5 bases each). The CDR3 contains 13 residues. Germline assignment: CDR1 SQVTM and CDR2 ANQGSEA. The germline V and J ends were trimmed by 6 bases and 4 bases, with 15 bases remaining between them. The DNA of the CDR3 is TGCAGCGTGACTACAGGTGGTCGAGAGACCCAGTACTTC. Translation: CSVTTGGRETQYF.

The genes are TRBV21-1 and TRBJ2-4; TRBD2 is taken as the D call from the table, unchecked against the DNA. TRBV21-1 is given as a pseudogene. This CDR3 comprises 21 residues. The CDR3 DNA reads TGTGCCAGCAGCAAAGCGTGGTGGGGATGGGGGGTTTCCTTAGCCAAAAACATTCAGTACTTC. Its translation: CASSKAWWGWGVSLAKNIQYF.

V and J are TRBV5-5 and TRBJ2-2; D might be TRBD2 (5 bases). The CDR3 totals 14 residues. Germline V gives CDR1 SGHKS, CDR2 YYEKEE (reference sequence). The V end was cut by 1 base, the J end by 5 bases, with 9 bases between. For the CDR3, the DNA is TGTGCCAGCAGCTTGACTAGTAGGACCGGGGAGCTGTTTTTT. Translating it yields CASSLTSRTGELFF.

This rearrangement joins TRBV7-9 to TRBJ1-1; D not resolved. CDR1 and CDR2 from the germline V gene are SEHNR and FQNEAQ (reference sequence). V was clipped by 4 bases and J by 6 bases, with 9 bases between them. The CDR3 loop spans 12 amino acids. CDR3 region: CASSYRVAEAFF. Written as DNA, the CDR3 is TGTGCCAGCAGCTACCGCGTTGCTGAAGCTTTCTTT.

This clone turned up a few times. This chain connects TRBV28 to TRBJ1-2, with D perhaps matching TRBD1 (5 bases). CDR3 size: 14 residues. Between the trimmed V and J ends, which lost 2 bases and 8 bases, there was a span of 15 bases. Germline CDR1 MDHEN, CDR2 SYDVKM. The CDR3 region has the DNA TGTGCCAGCAGTTTAGCTCGGCAGGGCGTCGGCTACACCTTC. This gives the protein CASSLARQGVGYTF.

This chain links TRBV29-1 with TRBJ2-1, with 10 bases matching TRBD1. The germline CDR1 and CDR2 sequences are SQVTM and ANQGSEA. The CDR3 runs to 15 residues. V trimming: 6 bases; J trimming: 6 bases; junction bases outside the gene matches: 11. CDR3 in DNA: TGCAGCGTGGAGACAGGGACAGGGGATCGCAATGAGCAGTTCTTC. It is translated as CSVETGTGDRNEQFF.

V and J are TRBV13 and TRBJ2-5, with 12 bases that match TRBD2. This CDR3 region has 16 residues. Germline trimming cut 2 bases from V and 0 bases from J; bases unmatched to any gene: 1. Germline V lookup: CDR1 PRHDT, CDR2 FYEKMQ (reference sequence). The CDR3 loop is CASSLRTSGDQETQYF. Here the CDR3 DNA reads TGTGCCAGCAGCTTACGGACTAGCGGGGACCAAGAGACCCAGTACTTC.

The rearrangement uses TRBV5-1 and TRBJ2-1; 7 bases agree with TRBD1. Germline assignment: CDR1 SGHRS and CDR2 YFSETQ. This CDR3 is built from 14 residues. V was pared by 4 bases and J by 10 bases, with 11 bases of the junction left unmatched. The DNA of the CDR3 is TGCGCCAGCAGCCGAGGGGACAGCCTAGGCGAGCAGTTCTTC. Encoded protein: CASSRGDSLGEQFF.

V usage is TRBV28 and J usage is TRBJ1-1; 7 positions agree with TRBD1. Trimming took 5 bases from V and 0 from J; bases not matched to a gene: 9. The CDR3 spans 16 residues. In germline, CDR1 is MDHEN, CDR2 SYDVKM. CDR3 bases: TGTGCCAGCAGTGCCCGGGGACAGCTAATGAACACTGAAGCTTTCTTT. Encoded protein: CASSARGQLMNTEAFF.

The chain couples TRBV4-2 to TRBJ1-2; no definite D call. The CDR3 runs to 13 residues. Germline V lookup: CDR1 LGHNA, CDR2 YNFKEQ. V shed 1 base and J shed 5 bases, with 8 bases lying between them. The CDR3 DNA follows: TGTGCCAGCAGCCAAGGGAGCTTTTATGGCTACACCTTC. Translating gives CASSQGSFYGYTF.